This passage covers 25 T cell receptor beta chains from one sample sequenced in a study of cytomegalovirus exposure and HLA in healthy donors. 60 Vbeta and 13 Jbeta primers were used in PCR. Libraries were prepared by immunoSEQ multiplex PCR; TCRdb keeps only in-frame clonotypes and omits some of them. Of 150,000 or so clones in the sample, over 70% were seen once. Sequences were obtained from PBMCs. All receptors come from a woman younger than 45 in good health and CMV-seronegative.

In its sample, this clone was seen a few times. Other DNA sequences in this specimen translate into the identical CDR3. This sequence joins TRBV7-2 and TRBJ1-3; TRBD1 aligns across 7 bases. The CDR3 contains 14 residues. Trimming removed 4 bases from V and 4 bases from J; junction bases left unmatched: 4. Germline assignment: CDR1 SGHTA and CDR2 FQGNSA. The CDR3: CASSSRGSGNTIYF. The DNA for the CDR3 is TGTGCCAGCAGCTCCAGGGGGTCGGGAAACACCATATATTTT.

This chain connects TRBV7-6 to TRBJ2-7; no clear D. The V gene's germline CDR1 is SGHVS and CDR2 FNYEAQ. This CDR3 spans 12 amino acids. The ends were cut back, 2 bases at V and 7 bases at J, with 9 bases in the middle. In DNA, the CDR3 is TGTGCCAGCAGCTTACGCTACGGGGAGCAGTACTTC. It codes for CASSLRYGEQYF.

The CDR3 DNA reads as TGCAGCGTCTCGACAGGGGCTGGGAACACTGAAGCTTTCTTT. Amino acid sequence: CSVSTGAGNTEAFF. This chain joins TRBV29-1 and TRBJ1-1; 8 nucleotides line up with TRBD1. The CDR3 consists of 14 residues. The ends lost 6 bases at V and 1 base at J; junction bases unmatched: 7. Germline assignment: CDR1 SQVTM and CDR2 ANQGSEA.

The chain recombines TRBV30 with TRBJ1-1, with a weak D call TRBD1 (5 bases). Germline CDR1 is GTSNPN and CDR2 is SVGIG (reference sequence). The CDR3 is made up of 12 amino acids. In DNA form, the CDR3 reads TGTCTCGGGGGGGGGAGGAACACTGAAGCTTTCTTT. This codes for CLGGGRNTEAFF.

This sequence joins TRBV6-5 and TRBJ1-1; D may be TRBD1 (5 bases). Trimming shortened V by 0 bases and J by 0 bases, and 8 bases separated the two germline ends. Germline CDR1 MNHEY, CDR2 SVGAGI. This CDR3 has 15 residues. CDR3 in amino acids: CASSYSNRMNTEAFF. DNA of the CDR3: TGTGCCAGCAGTTACTCGAACAGGATGAACACTGAAGCTTTCTTT.

The CDR3 DNA sequence: TGTGCCAGCAGCCAGACTGCGAACACCGGGGAGCTGTTTTTT. This gives the protein CASSQTANTGELFF. This rearrangement joins TRBV7-7 to TRBJ2-2, with unresolved D. Germline V gene lookup returns CDR1 SSHAT and CDR2 FNYEAQ (reference sequence). The CDR3 loop spans 14 amino acids. V was cut by 5 bases and J by 0 bases, with 7 bases left in between.

The chain uses TRBV10-3 and TRBJ2-2, with TRBD1 matching 9 bases. The length of the CDR3 is 14 residues. Trimming at V came to 10 bases and at J to 5 bases, leaving 8 bases not matched to a gene. Germline-derived CDR1 and CDR2 are ENHRY and SYGVKD. Written as DNA, the CDR3 is TGTGCCACTCACAGGGGGCAAGATACCGGGGAGCTGTTTTTT. It codes for CATHRGQDTGELFF.

The chain employs TRBV10-3 and TRBJ1-1; TRBD1 is a possible D gene (6 bases). Trimming left V 8 bases short and J 2 bases short, with 12 bases between. CDR1 is ENHRY, CDR2 SYGVKD, per germline. This CDR3 is built from 13 residues. CDR3 in amino acids: CAIASQGNTEAFF. CDR3 coding DNA: TGTGCCATCGCCTCACAGGGAAACACTGAAGCTTTCTTT.

V and J are TRBV5-5 and TRBJ1-3, with D unclear. The germline CDR1 and CDR2 sequences are SGHKS and YYEKEE (reference sequence). Trimming stripped 0 bases from V and 4 bases from J, with 11 bases between. This CDR3 is built from 15 residues. The CDR3 sequence: CASSLGPGLGNTIYF. The CDR3 region has the DNA TGTGCCAGCAGCTTGGGCCCCGGTCTAGGAAACACCATATATTTT.

The V and J genes are TRBV5-1 and TRBJ1-2; a possible D gene is TRBD1 (6 bases). V gave up 7 bases and J gave up 7 bases, with 17 bases separating them. This CDR3 is built from 13 residues. CDR1 is SGHRS and CDR2 is YFSETQ in the germline V gene. The CDR3 here is CASRARQESGYTF. The CDR3 DNA sequence: TGCGCCAGCCGGGCCAGACAGGAGAGTGGCTACACCTTC.

V and J are TRBV28 and TRBJ2-5; the D gene is possibly TRBD1 (6 bases). The V gene's germline CDR1 is MDHEN and CDR2 SYDVKM. The CDR3 has 14 amino acids. V gave up 3 bases and J gave up 3 bases, with 11 bases separating them. CDR3 coding DNA: TGTGCCAGCAGTTTGTACAGGGTCAAAGAGACCCAGTACTTC. This sequence encodes CASSLYRVKETQYF.

This chain connects TRBV2 to TRBJ1-1; TRBD1 aligns across 8 bases. Germline V gene data show CDR1 as SNHLY and CDR2 as FYNNEI. This CDR3 comprises 12 residues. Trimming removed 9 bases from V and 5 bases from J; junction bases left unmatched: 5. CDR3: CASHRGWTEAFF. The CDR3, as DNA: TGTGCCAGTCACAGGGGGTGGACTGAAGCTTTCTTT.

This chain links TRBV30 with TRBJ1-1, with D maybe TRBD1 (5 bases). Germline values: CDR1 GTSNPN, CDR2 SVGIG (reference sequence). V was shortened by 0 bases and J by 6 bases, with 14 bases between the two germline ends. The CDR3 length is 14 residues. CDR3: CAWSVEGPGAEAFF. CDR3 DNA: TGTGCCTGGAGTGTTGAGGGCCCGGGGGCTGAAGCTTTCTTT.

V usage is TRBV18 and J usage is TRBJ1-5, with D unclear. Germline loops: CDR1 KGHSH, CDR2 LQKENI. Trimming removed 1 base at V and 8 bases at J, with 15 bases between. There are 15 residues in the CDR3. The CDR3 DNA reads TGTGCCAGCTCACCACAGGGTACCGGGATGAAGCCCCAGCATTTT. Protein product: CASSPQGTGMKPQHF. Combining the CDR3 with reference TRBV18 and TRBJ1-5 gives the whole variable domain NAGVMQNPRHLVRRRGQEARLRCSPMKGHSHVYWYRQLPEEGLKFMVYLQKENIIDESGMPKERFSAEFPKEGPSILRIQQVVRGDSAAYFCASSPQGTGMKPQHFGDGTRLSIL.

This chain joins TRBV6-1 and TRBJ2-7; 7 bases are a match to TRBD2. The CDR3 runs 15 residues. V trimming: 7 bases; J trimming: 0 bases; junction bases outside the gene matches: 9. CDR1 and CDR2 from the germline V gene are MNHNS and SASEGT. For the CDR3, the DNA is TGTGCCAGCACCCCAACGGGGGGTTACTCCTACGAGCAGTACTTC. It specifies CASTPTGGYSYEQYF.

This clone was observed a handful of times. This chain connects TRBV28 to TRBJ2-1, with 15 bases fitting TRBD2. V lost 6 bases and J lost 4; bases outside the gene matches: 10. CDR1 is MDHEN, CDR2 SYDVKM, per germline. This CDR3 has 18 amino acids. In nucleotides, the CDR3 is TGTGCCAGCAGGTTCACCGGGACTAGCGGGGGGTTATACAATGAGCAGTTCTTC. This translates into CASRFTGTSGGLYNEQFF. Full variable domain (outside the CDR3, taken from reference TRBV28 and TRBJ2-1): DVKVTQSSRYLVKRTGEKVFLECVQDMDHENMFWYRQDPGLGLRLIYFSYDVKMKEKGDIPEGYSVSREKKERFSLILESASTNQTSMYLCASRFTGTSGGLYNEQFFGPGTRLTVL.

The chain recombines TRBV27 with TRBJ1-2; 9 positions match TRBD1. CDR3 length: 16 residues. Germline trimming cut 5 bases from V and 8 bases from J; bases unmatched to any gene: 15. Germline V gene sequence: CDR1 MNHEY, CDR2 SMNVEV (reference sequence). The CDR3 nucleotides are TGTGCCAGCAGTCCCCTGTACCCGGGACAGGGAGGAGGCTACACCTTC. This codes for CASSPLYPGQGGGYTF.

V is TRBV5-1 and J is TRBJ2-5, with 7 nucleotides matching TRBD2. J lost 0 bases, V lost 8 bases, and 4 bases had no gene match. This CDR3 comprises 13 residues. Germline values: CDR1 SGHRS, CDR2 YFSETQ. CDR3 region: CASRTRDQETQYF. For the CDR3, the DNA is TGCGCCAGTCGGACTAGGGACCAAGAGACCCAGTACTTC.

The V call is TRBV6-1, the J call TRBJ1-2, with 7 bases fitting TRBD1. J gave up 4 bases and V 4 bases, and 15 bases lay outside the gene matches. This CDR3 contains 17 residues. CDR1 and CDR2 (germline): MNHNS, SASEGT. CDR3 DNA sequence: TGTGCCAGCAGTGCCCTGGCCACCAGGGGGGACGGCTATGGCTACACCTTC. Its translation: CASSALATRGDGYGYTF.

The J gene is TRBJ1-1, the V gene TRBV29-1; TRBD1 matches 7 bases. This CDR3 has 10 residues. J lost 6 bases, V lost 6 bases, and 1 base had no gene match. The germline V gene has CDR1 SQVTM and CDR2 ANQGSEA. The CDR3 DNA follows: TGCAGCGTCGGACAGGCTGAAGCTTTCTTT. Translation: CSVGQAEAFF. Supplemented by reference TRBV29-1 and TRBJ1-1, the full variable domain reads SAVISQKPSRDICQRGTSLTIQCQVDSQVTMMFWYRQQPGQSLTLIATANQGSEATYESGFVIDKFPISRPNLTFSTLTVSNMSPEDSSIYLCSVGQAEAFFGQGTRLTVV.

This chain uses TRBV18 with TRBJ1-2; maybe TRBD1 (5 bases). The germline V gene encodes CDR1 KGHSH and CDR2 LQKENI. V was cut by 4 bases and J by 2 bases, with 14 bases left in between. The CDR3 loop spans 15 amino acids. DNA for the CDR3: TGTGCCAGCTCACGGAGAGACAGTGAGAACTATGGCTACACCTTC. Translated, it gives CASSRRDSENYGYTF.

The chain is built from TRBV6-6 and TRBJ2-5, with D maybe TRBD1 (6 bases). Trimming cost V 2 bases and J 4 bases, with 11 bases left between them. The CDR3 is 14 amino acids. CDR1 is MNHNY, CDR2 SVGAGI, per germline (reference sequence). The CDR3 here is CASSYHTGPETQYF. CDR3 nucleotide sequence: TGTGCCAGCAGTTACCATACAGGGCCAGAGACCCAGTACTTC.

This clone appeared a few times. V usage is TRBV7-8 and J usage is TRBJ1-5; TRBD1 aligns across 8 bases. V dropped 2 bases and J dropped 7; count of bases not matched to a gene: 4. The CDR3 consists of 14 residues. Germline V CDR1 and CDR2: SGHVS, FQNEAQ. The DNA of the CDR3 is TGTGCCAGCAGCTTAAGGACAGGGAGGCAGCCCCAGCATTTT. Its protein is CASSLRTGRQPQHF. Combining the CDR3 with reference TRBV7-8 and TRBJ1-5 gives the whole variable domain GAGVSQSPRYKVAKRGQDVALRCDPISGHVSLFWYQQALGQGPEFLTYFQNEAQLDKSGLPSDRFFAERPEGSVSTLKIQRTQQEDSAVYLCASSLRTGRQPQHFGDGTRLSIL.

CDR3 amino acids: CASRGLAGEETQYF. CDR3 DNA: TGCGCCAGCAGGGGACTAGCGGGGGAAGAGACCCAGTACTTC. J is TRBJ2-5 and V is TRBV5-1; 14 bases align to TRBD2. The germline CDR1 and CDR2 sequences are SGHRS and YFSETQ. The length of the CDR3 is 14 residues. The trim removed 5 bases at V and 3 bases at J, leaving 0 bases unmatched.

The chain couples TRBV5-1 to TRBJ2-2, with 11 bases aligning to TRBD2. CDR3 size: 16 residues. Germline loops: CDR1 SGHRS, CDR2 YFSETQ. J was trimmed by 4 bases and V by 1 base; bases with no gene match: 3. The CDR3 is CASSLPGLAGTGELFF. CDR3 DNA sequence: TGCGCCAGCAGCTTGCCCGGACTAGCGGGCACCGGGGAGCTGTTTTTT. Using reference TRBV5-1 and TRBJ2-2 for the parts outside the CDR3, the full variable domain is KAGVTQTPRYLIKTRGQQVTLSCSPISGHRSVSWYQQTPGQGLQFLFEYFSETQRNKGNFPGRFSGRQFSNSRSEMNVSTLELGDSALYLCASSLPGLAGTGELFFGEGSRLTVL.